The rows below give T cell receptor beta chains drawn from one sample of a study of CD4 T cells in relation to SARS-CoV-2 and coronaviruses. The method was immunoSEQ multiplex PCR; TCRdb's version includes in-frame clones alone and lacks a portion of them. The sample includes more than 35,000 clones, 77% seen only once; the top ten take about 2.8%. No antigen has been identified for these receptors. Sequenced input: memory CD4+ T cells from PBMCs, cultured in vitro. These receptors originate from an adult with COVID-19. Both conserved end residues are part of each CDR3. D genes are given only for firm matches. Size tells how often a clone was seen (once, few, many) or the class of an expanded clone, and some rows leave it out.

clone_size	v_call	d_call	j_call	cdr3_nt	cdr3_aa
.	TRBV7-2	.	TRBJ1-3	TGTGCCAGCAGCTTAAATCTGCGACAGTCAATCTCTGGAAACACCATATATTTT	CASSLNLRQSISGNTIYF
.	TRBV3-1/TRBV3-2	.	TRBJ1-6	TGTGCCAGCAGCCAAGACAACGGCGTACTACACTTT	CASSQDNGVLHF
.	TRBV24-1	.	TRBJ1-3	TGTGCCACCAGTGATTTTAGGGGGGACCACTCTGGAAACACCATATATTTT	CATSDFRGDHSGNTIYF
.	TRBV3-1/TRBV3-2	.	TRBJ2-5	TGTGCCAGCAGCCAATTAGAGACCCAGTACTTC	CASSQLETQYF
.	TRBV6-5	TRBD1	TRBJ1-1	TGTGCCAGCAGTCGAGGACAGGGAAGAGCTTTCTTT	CASSRGQGRAFF
once	TRBV10-2	.	TRBJ2-1	TGCGCCAGCAGTTACGATGAGCAGTTCTTC	CASSYDEQFF
.	TRBV5-1	TRBD2	TRBJ2-3	TGCGCCAGCAGCGTGGGACTAGAAACAGATACGCAGTATTTT	CASSVGLETDTQYF
once	TRBV6-5	.	TRBJ2-3	TGTGCCAGCAGTTATACAGGAGGCACGAATACGCAGTATTTT	CASSYTGGTNTQYF
.	TRBV7-9	.	TRBJ2-5	TGTGCCAGCAGCTTTAGGCAGGGGGGAGAGACCCAGTACTTC	CASSFRQGGETQYF
.	TRBV28	TRBD2	TRBJ2-3	TGTGCCAGCAGTACCAGGTCCCCCACTAGCGGGAGGGGGGCAGATACGCAGTATTTT	CASSTRSPTSGRGADTQYF
.	TRBV27	.	TRBJ2-5	TGTGTCGTGGGCAGAGAGACCCAGTACTTC	CVVGRETQYF
once	TRBV5-1	.	TRBJ2-1	TGCGCCAGCAGCTTGCAATACAATGAGCAGTTCTTC	CASSLQYNEQFF
once	TRBV24-1	.	TRBJ1-1	TGTGCCACCAAGGGACCCACGAACACTGAAGCTTTCTTT	CATKGPTNTEAFF
.	TRBV19	TRBD1	TRBJ2-5	TGTGCCAGTAGCGGGACAGGGCAAGAGACCCAGTACTTC	CASSGTGQETQYF
.	TRBV6-2/TRBV6-3	.	TRBJ2-5	TGTGCCAGCAGCTATGGTAGGGAGACCCAGTACTTC	CASSYGRETQYF
.	TRBV9	.	TRBJ2-7	TGTGCCAGCAGCGGTGACGGCTCCTACGAGCAGTACTTC	CASSGDGSYEQYF
.	TRBV5-6	.	TRBJ1-1	TGTGCCAGCAGCTGGACCTCACAGGGCCGGGTGAACACTGAAGCTTTCTTT	CASSWTSQGRVNTEAFF
once	TRBV28	.	TRBJ2-2	TGTGCCAGCAGTTTATCCGGTTTAGGGAAACTGAACACCGGGGAGCTGTTTTTT	CASSLSGLGKLNTGELFF
once	TRBV5-4	.	TRBJ2-6	TGTGCCAGCAGCTTAGAAACTGGGGCCAACGTCCTGACTTTC	CASSLETGANVLTF
.	TRBV19	.	TRBJ2-3	TGTGCCAGTAGGATATCCGGCACAGATACGCAGTATTTT	CASRISGTDTQYF
.	TRBV6-6	TRBD2	TRBJ2-5	TGTGCCAGCAGCTCCGGACTAGCGGGGCAAGAGACCCAGTACTTC	CASSSGLAGQETQYF
.	TRBV21-1	.	TRBJ1-3	TGTGCCAGCCAAAACCAGGGTCCAAGCTCTGGAAACACCATATATTTT	CASQNQGPSSGNTIYF
.	TRBV5-1	TRBD1	TRBJ1-3	TGCGCCAGCAGCCCGGGACAGAGCAGAAACACCATATATTTT	CASSPGQSRNTIYF
few	TRBV4-1	.	TRBJ1-5	TGCGCCAGCAGCCAAGGTGGGGGAACCAATCAGCCCCAGCATTTT	CASSQGGGTNQPQHF
.	TRBV19	.	TRBJ2-5	TGTGCCAGTAGTTCCAGCCAAGAGACCCAGTACTTC	CASSSSQETQYF
.	TRBV28	TRBD1	TRBJ2-2	TGTGCCAGCAGCGCTATGGGACAGGCGAACACCGGGGAGCTGTTTTTT	CASSAMGQANTGELFF
.	TRBV2	.	TRBJ1-1	TGTGCCAGCAGCCTCAGGGGTCTCACTGAAGCTTTCTTT	CASSLRGLTEAFF
.	TRBV18	.	TRBJ1-5	TGTGCCAGCTCACCAGGACTTAGCAATCAGCCCCAGCATTTT	CASSPGLSNQPQHF
.	TRBV5-1	.	TRBJ2-1	TGCGCCAGCAGCTTGGCGGGGGGCCGGGCGAATGAGCAGTTCTTC	CASSLAGGRANEQFF
.	TRBV20-1	.	TRBJ2-7	TGCAGTGCTATAGCGGTTGAGCAGTACTTC	CSAIAVEQYF
.	TRBV23-1	.	TRBJ1-1	TGCGCCAGCAGTCGGACAAGTATGAACACTGAAGCTTTCTTT	CASSRTSMNTEAFF
.	TRBV27	.	TRBJ1-1	TGTGCCAGCAGTTTATCGAGCGGCGCCCCTGAAGCTTTCTTT	CASSLSSGAPEAFF
.	TRBV7-9	.	TRBJ1-3	TGTGCCAGCAGCCTCGGGCAGGTCGAAAACACCATATATTTT	CASSLGQVENTIYF
.	TRBV7-6	TRBD2	TRBJ2-7	TGTGCCAGCAGCGCCGGGACTAGCGGGATCTACGAGCAGTACTTC	CASSAGTSGIYEQYF
once	TRBV4-2	.	TRBJ1-1	TGTGCCAGCAGCCGGGTTAACAGGGAGGACACTGAAGCTTTCTTT	CASSRVNREDTEAFF
few	TRBV19	.	TRBJ2-3	TGTGCCAGTAGTCTAGCTTTAAACGGCGCAGATACGCAGTATTTT	CASSLALNGADTQYF
.	TRBV19	.	TRBJ2-1	TGTGCCAGTAGTATGTTGGGGACAAATTACAATGAGCAGTTCTTC	CASSMLGTNYNEQFF
.	TRBV5-1	.	TRBJ1-2	TGCGCCAGCAGCTCCCTAGGGCGGGGAGCAACGTTTTATGGCTACACCTTC	CASSSLGRGATFYGYTF
.	TRBV28	.	TRBJ2-7	TGTGCCAGCAGTAGTGGGGGCATGGCCTACGAGCAGTACTTC	CASSSGGMAYEQYF
.	TRBV2	.	TRBJ2-7	TGTGCCAGCAGGGAGGGACAGTTCTACGAGCAGTACTTC	CASREGQFYEQYF
once	TRBV2	.	TRBJ1-1	TGTGCCAGCAGTGAAGTGGCAGGTTTGTGGGCTTTCTTT	CASSEVAGLWAFF
.	TRBV7-3	.	TRBJ2-5	TGTGCCAGCAGCCCTAACAGACACGAGACCCAGTACTTC	CASSPNRHETQYF
once	TRBV6-4	TRBD1	TRBJ2-1	TGTGCCAGCAGTGCGGACAGGGCGGCGAATGAGCAGTTCTTC	CASSADRAANEQFF
once	TRBV5-5	.	TRBJ2-1	TGTGCCAGCAGCTTGGGTGACCTGAGCCGTTTGTTCTTC	CASSLGDLSRLFF
.	TRBV5-4	.	TRBJ2-4	TGTGCCAGCAGCCGGGACTGGGGGGGCCCTAACATTCAGTACTTC	CASSRDWGGPNIQYF
.	TRBV27	.	TRBJ1-4	TGTGCCAGCACTACCTTGGGACCTCGAAATGAAAAACTGTTTTTT	CASTTLGPRNEKLFF
once	TRBV13	TRBD1	TRBJ2-7	TGTGCCAGCAGCCCAGGGACAGGGGTCCCCTACGAGCAGTACTTC	CASSPGTGVPYEQYF
.	TRBV7-2	TRBD2	TRBJ2-7	TGTGCCAGCAGCGACACTAGCGGGAGTCGCTACGAGCAGTACTTC	CASSDTSGSRYEQYF
.	TRBV6-2/TRBV6-3	.	TRBJ2-7	TGTGCCAGCAGTTACTCGTGGTCGAGCGGCTCCTACGAGCAGTACTTC	CASSYSWSSGSYEQYF
.	TRBV13	.	TRBJ2-7	TGTGCCAGCAGCTTTGACGGGGGATACTACGAGCAGTACTTC	CASSFDGGYYEQYF
.	TRBV24-1	TRBD2	TRBJ2-5	TGTGCCACCAGTGATTGGGGGACTAGCGGAGAAGAGACCCAGTACTTC	CATSDWGTSGEETQYF
once	TRBV11-2	.	TRBJ1-4	TGTGCCAGCAGGAACACAGGGTCTTCTGTAAAACTGTTTTTT	CASRNTGSSVKLFF
few	TRBV6-5	.	TRBJ1-6	TGTGCCAGCAGCCTAAACGTGGGTTCACCCCTCCACTTT	CASSLNVGSPLHF
.	TRBV28	.	TRBJ1-5	TGTGCCAGCAGTTTGTGGAGGTTGAATCAGCCCCAGCATTTT	CASSLWRLNQPQHF
.	TRBV6-5	TRBD2	TRBJ2-1	TGTGCCAGCAGTTACCGACTAGCGGGGAGCCCCGTCGAGCAGTTCTTC	CASSYRLAGSPVEQFF